Shown below are 4 T cell receptor beta chains from a single sample sequenced in a study of shared clonotypes between healthy human individuals. Measured with immunoSEQ multiplex PCR; TCRdb has only the in-frame clones, and not every one. Of about 1.5 million clones in the sample, about 98% were seen once. Source material: naive CD4+ T cells sorted from blood. Subset: CD45RA+ positively selected. The source is a man aged 25 to 40 in good health.

This chain joins TRBV7-2 and TRBJ2-3, with D unclear. Trimming pared 3 bases from V and 7 bases from J, leaving 8 bases between. CDR1 is SGHTA, CDR2 FQGNSA, per germline. This CDR3 contains 12 residues. The CDR3 DNA sequence: TGTGCCAGCAGCTTGTCCTCCTATACGCAGTATTTT. Its translation: CASSLSSYTQYF.

The rearrangement links TRBV7-6 to TRBJ2-2; D is perhaps TRBD1 (5 bases). The CDR3 is 14 amino acids. Trimming removed 4 bases from V and 2 bases from J, with 8 bases in between. Germline V gene lookup returns CDR1 SGHVS and CDR2 FNYEAQ. CDR3 loop: CASSSGHNTGELFF. The CDR3 coding sequence is TGTGCCAGCAGCTCCGGACACAACACCGGGGAGCTGTTTTTT.

This chain joins TRBV18 and TRBJ2-2, with D perhaps matching TRBD2 (6 bases). Germline V gene data show CDR1 as KGHSH and CDR2 as LQKENI. This CDR3 is built from 15 residues. V lost 2 bases to trimming and J lost 7 bases, with 14 bases between them. The CDR3 spells CASSPIRLEGGELFF. CDR3 sequence (DNA): TGTGCCAGCTCACCAATACGACTAGAAGGCGGGGAGCTGTTTTTT. Filled out from reference TRBV18 and TRBJ2-2, the complete variable domain reads NAGVMQNPRHLVRRRGQEARLRCSPMKGHSHVYWYRQLPEEGLKFMVYLQKENIIDESGMPKERFSAEFPKEGPSILRIQQVVRGDSAAYFCASSPIRLEGGELFFGEGSRLTVL.

The chain couples TRBV7-2 to TRBJ2-3; D is uncertain. The ends were cut back, 5 bases at V and 6 bases at J, with 15 bases in the middle. CDR1 is SGHTA, CDR2 FQGNSA, per germline. The CDR3 spans 14 residues. The CDR3 DNA sequence: TGTGCCAGCAGCCCGGACCATAATTGGGATACGCAGTATTTT. Its protein product is CASSPDHNWDTQYF.